These 7 T cell receptor beta chains were sequenced from one sample in a study of T cell repertoires in cytomegalovirus infection. Their recognized antigens are unknown. TCRdb re-called the reads through MiXCR, storing one row per CDR3 protein. The sample contains around 900,000 distinct CDR3 sequences, around 30% of which appear only once. The material sequenced was cultured CD8+ T cells from PBMCs, taken from culture after CMV antigen stimulation. The receptors were sampled from a human donor in good health (CMV status not recorded). Some clones in this sample may be carry-over from other donors' samples.

This clonotype was seen a handful of times. The chain carries TRBV6-6 and TRBJ1-1; D gene ambiguous. Trimming left V 7 bases short and J 4 bases short, with 10 bases between. Per the germline V gene, CDR1 is MNHNY and CDR2 is SVGAGI (reference sequence). CDR3 length: 12 amino acids. In nucleotides, the CDR3 is TGTGCCAGCACGATAGGGATCACTGAAGCTTTCTTT. Protein sequence: CASTIGITEAFF.

The chain joins TRBV5-4 to TRBJ1-4; 7 bases match TRBD1. The J segment lost 8 bases and the V segment lost 3 bases, leaving 16 bases of the junction unmatched. Germline V lookup: CDR1 SGHNT, CDR2 YYREEE (reference sequence). This CDR3 is 17 amino acids long. CDR3 sequence: CASSSDRDRGPGEKLFF. The CDR3 region has the DNA TGTGCCAGCAGCTCCGACAGGGATAGGGGGCCGGGCGAAAAACTGTTTTTT.

The V call is TRBV24-1, the J call TRBJ2-2; TRBD1 is a possible D gene (6 bases). This CDR3 has 18 residues. Trimming removed 1 base from V and 0 bases from J, with 14 bases in between. Germline V gives CDR1 KGHDR, CDR2 SFDVKD. The CDR3 sequence: CATSDLAGDYPNTGELFF. The CDR3 nucleotides are TGTGCCACCAGTGATTTAGCAGGGGATTACCCGAACACCGGGGAGCTGTTTTTT.

This clonotype has a handful of counts. The V call is TRBV14, the J call TRBJ2-2, with 14 bases fitting TRBD2. The CDR3 runs 17 residues. Losses at the gene ends were 5 bases for V and 5 bases for J; bases not matched to a gene: 7. Per germline, CDR1 SGHDN and CDR2 FVKESK. The CDR3 loop is CASSARLAGGPTGELFF. The CDR3 DNA reads as TGTGCCAGCAGCGCCCGACTAGCGGGGGGGCCGACCGGGGAGCTGTTTTTT. Using reference TRBV14 and TRBJ2-2 for the parts outside the CDR3, the full variable domain is EAGVTQFPSHSVIEKGQTVTLRCDPISGHDNLYWYRRVMGKEIKFLLHFVKESKQDESGMPNNRFLAERTGGTYSTLKVQPAELEDSGVYFCASSARLAGGPTGELFFGEGSRLTVL.

This clonotype was counted many times. The chain combines TRBV7-9 with TRBJ2-1, with no clear D. The CDR3 totals 14 residues. Per germline, CDR1 SEHNR and CDR2 FQNEAQ (reference sequence). The V gene lost 5 bases and the J gene lost 2 bases, with 10 bases spanning the gap. CDR3 protein: CASSPPGAYNEQFF. The CDR3 region has the DNA TGTGCCAGCAGCCCCCCCGGAGCCTACAATGAGCAGTTCTTC. Supplemented by reference TRBV7-9 and TRBJ2-1, the full variable domain reads DTGVSQNPRHKITKRGQNVTFRCDPISEHNRLYWYRQTLGQGPEFLTYFQNEAQLEKSRLLSDRFSAERPKGSFSTLEIQRTEQGDSAMYLCASSPPGAYNEQFFGPGTRLTVL.

The rearrangement links TRBV5-1 to TRBJ2-1, with a possible D match to TRBD2 (7 bases). Germline loops: CDR1 SGHRS, CDR2 YFSETQ. This CDR3 is 16 amino acids long. Trimming shortened V by 1 base and J by 3 bases, and 14 bases separated the two germline ends. This CDR3 is CASSLQRGGIYNEQFF. Written as DNA, the CDR3 is TGCGCCAGCAGCTTGCAAAGGGGGGGTATCTACAATGAGCAGTTCTTC. Complete variable domain (other parts from reference TRBV5-1 and TRBJ2-1): KAGVTQTPRYLIKTRGQQVTLSCSPISGHRSVSWYQQTPGQGLQFLFEYFSETQRNKGNFPGRFSGRQFSNSRSEMNVSTLELGDSALYLCASSLQRGGIYNEQFFGPGTRLTVL.

This clonotype came up a few times. This rearrangement joins TRBV7-9 to TRBJ1-3, with a tentative D call TRBD1 (5 bases). The CDR3 has 17 amino acids. Trimming stripped 4 bases from V and 1 base from J, with 17 bases between. Per germline, CDR1 SEHNR and CDR2 FQNEAQ (reference sequence). CDR3 residues: CASSSTSGGESGNTIYF. CDR3 nucleotides: TGTGCCAGCAGCTCAACCTCCGGAGGGGAATCTGGAAACACCATATATTTT.